This T cell receptor (beta chain) was found in a study of Graves' ophthalmopathy and Graves' hyperthyroidism. The CDR3 runs to 16 residues. V lost 4 bases to trimming and J lost 0 bases, with 16 bases between them. CDR1 is SGHRS and CDR2 is YFSETQ in the germline V gene. The study amplified TCR beta CDR3 regions using RNA transcripts. HTBI primers served in a first-round RT-PCR, which a second-round multiplex PCR followed. TCRdb reprocessed the multiplex PCR reads with MiXCR, giving one entry per CDR3 protein. This sample has 680,000 or so distinct CDR3 sequences, with about 20% found just once. The table lists this clonotype with many counts. The authors diagnosed from clinical symptoms, serum thyroxine, TRAb, thyroid ultrasound and orbital computed tomography.

This sequence originates from a young woman with stable Graves' hyperthyroidism. Some clones in this sample may be carry-over from other donors' samples. Sequences were obtained from peripheral blood. The J gene is TRBJ1-1, the V gene TRBV5-1, with D possibly TRBD1 on 5 matching bases. The CDR3 DNA follows: TGCGCCAGCAGCCCAAGGCAGGGAATCATGAACACTGAAGCTTTCTTT. This codes for CASSPRQGIMNTEAFF.